Given below is one T cell receptor beta chain in context. CDR1 SGHRS and CDR2 YFSETQ come from the germline V gene. The V segment lost 3 bases and the J segment 2 bases; nucleotides outside the gene matches: 6. The CDR3 spans 17 residues. TRAV- and TRBV-specific primers, spanning alpha and beta chains, primed first-strand cDNA. Both a constant-region primer and a V-primer adapter served to amplify TCRs across roughly 20 PCR cycles. Via MiXCR, TCRdb re-called the reads, giving one row per CDR3 protein. The table includes 14,000 to 15,000 distinct CDR3 sequences, roughly 48% detected once. This specimen comes from a study of low-dose radiotherapy and immunotherapy resistance in tumors. Overall study: Individuals in Cohort 2 had 1 Gy per fraction every two weeks, adding up to 13 Gy over 26 weeks. Cyclophosphamide infusions of 200 mg/m2 came every two weeks, one day before radiation-immunotherapy.

Low-dose radiotherapy, low-dose cyclophosphamide, aspirin, ipilimumab and nivolumab were all given to the donors. This TCR was recovered from a human donor with advanced metastatic prostate, ovarian, gallbladder or colorectal cancer (not recorded which). This table probably holds off-target reads from a library built for another chain. V gene TRBV5-1 combines with J gene TRBJ2-3, with 13 bases identical to TRBD2. The CDR3 is CASSWTGLAGNTDTQYF. The CDR3 nucleotides read TGCGCCAGCAGCTGGACGGGACTAGCGGGGAACACAGATACGCAGTATTTT.